The TCR beta chain described here comes from a study of Ad26.COV2.S vaccination and SARS-CoV-2 variants. For this clone: Its antigen is currently unknown.

Using immunoSEQ multiplex PCR, the repertoire was profiled, and TCRdb retains in-frame clones only, with some absent. This table has about half a million clones, about nine tenths appearing once. Stated treatment: some 20 received Ad26.COV2.S at low or high dose, single or two shots; about five received placebo; per-sample allocation not given. Samples were taken on day 63 after the first vaccine or placebo injection. The donor was a Boston adult aged 18-55 years. Immunization relied on an Ad26 vector, which expressed Wuhan-strain SARS-CoV-2 spike. Whole-study results and caveats: Analytic work on TCR breadth and depth might have understated the full extent of total T cell responses. Reports say spike-specific CD8+ and CD4+ T cell responses covered substantial breadth after vaccination.

V lost 0 bases, J lost 2 bases, and 13 bases lay in between. Germline V CDR1 and CDR2: SGDLS, YYNGEE. The length of the CDR3 is 16 residues. The chain links TRBV9 to TRBJ2-3; D might be TRBD2 (6 bases). This specimen consisted of peripheral blood, obtained in a trial of Ad26.COV2.S vaccine versus placebo. The source of this sequence is a person aged 18-60 years who received the Ad26.COV2.S COVID-19 vaccine or a placebo. The CDR3 coding sequence is TGTGCCAGCAGCGTAGCGGGGGAAGGGATCACAGATACGCAGTATTTT. Translating it yields CASSVAGEGITDTQYF. The full variable domain, in which reference TRBV9 and TRBJ2-3 provide the parts outside the CDR3, is DSGVTQTPKHLITATGQRVTLRCSPRSGDLSVYWYQQSLDQGLQFLIQYYNGEERAKGNILERFSAQQFPDLHSELNLSSLELGDSALYFCASSVAGEGITDTQYFGPGTRLTVL.